This TCR beta chain was retrieved from a study of technical replicates of blood from a handful of donors. This table comes from immunoSEQ multiplex PCR, and its TCRdb copy is limited to in-frame clones, with some not included. The sample lists more than 15,000 clones, approximately 86% occurring once. The V gene lost 1 base and the J gene lost 3 bases, with 9 bases spanning the gap. This CDR3 spans 14 amino acids. Germline V lookup: CDR1 SGHTA, CDR2 FQGNSA. The receptor was isolated from a human donor in good health. The sequenced material came from PBMCs. The gene calls are TRBV7-2 and TRBJ1-2; D is unclear. CDR3 sequence reads: CASSLERQDYGYTF. The CDR3 region has the DNA TGTGCCAGCAGCTTAGAACGGCAGGACTATGGCTACACCTTC.